These T cell receptor beta chains were read from a single sample in a study of blood T cell repertoires in COVID-19. TCRdb keeps only in-frame clones here, not all; method: immunoSEQ multiplex PCR. The sample has roughly 140,000 clones, approximately 86% seen once. The sample consisted of peripheral blood. Receptors were obtained from a man aged 65 to 79 with acute or convalescent COVID-19. The CDR3 runs from the conserved cysteine through the conserved F or W. The D gene is left open where the match is weak. Some rows have no size entry. The others give once, few or many, or a class for an expanded clone.

J gene: TRBJ2-1
D gene: TRBD1
clone size: .
V gene: TRBV5-6
CDR3 protein: CASSLTGGPNNEQFF
CDR3 DNA: TGTGCCAGCAGCTTGACAGGGGGTCCGAACAATGAGCAGTTCTTC

J gene: TRBJ1-4
D gene: .
clone size: few
V gene: TRBV14
CDR3 protein: CASSQVQIGDEKLFF
CDR3 DNA: TGTGCCAGCAGCCAAGTACAGATAGGTGATGAAAAACTGTTTTTT

J gene: TRBJ2-1
D gene: .
clone size: .
V gene: TRBV19
CDR3 protein: CASSTRRYNEQFF
CDR3 DNA: TGTGCCAGTAGTACTAGAAGATACAATGAGCAGTTCTTC

J gene: TRBJ1-6
D gene: .
clone size: .
V gene: TRBV5-4
CDR3 protein: CASSYDSSYNSPLHF
CDR3 DNA: TGTGCCAGCAGCTACGACAGCTCCTATAATTCACCCCTCCACTTT

J gene: TRBJ1-1
D gene: .
clone size: .
V gene: TRBV5-1
CDR3 protein: CASSQGQMNTEAFF
CDR3 DNA: TGCGCCAGCAGCCAGGGACAAATGAACACTGAAGCTTTCTTT

J gene: TRBJ1-5
D gene: .
clone size: few
V gene: TRBV4-1
CDR3 protein: CASSRPDTINQPQHF
CDR3 DNA: TGCGCCAGCAGCCGGCCGGACACGATCAATCAGCCCCAGCATTTT

J gene: TRBJ2-7
D gene: .
clone size: .
V gene: TRBV7-3
CDR3 protein: CASSLLAEQYF
CDR3 DNA: TGTGCCAGCAGCTTGCTTGCGGAGCAGTACTTC

J gene: TRBJ1-6
D gene: .
clone size: .
V gene: TRBV25-1
CDR3 protein: CASSEIVGPSPLHF
CDR3 DNA: TGTGCCAGCAGTGAAATTGTGGGGCCCTCACCCCTCCACTTT

J gene: TRBJ2-7
D gene: TRBD1
clone size: .
V gene: TRBV2
CDR3 protein: CASTGTGAEQYF
CDR3 DNA: TGTGCCAGCACCGGGACAGGGGCCGAGCAGTACTTC

J gene: TRBJ2-7
D gene: .
clone size: .
V gene: TRBV10-3
CDR3 protein: CAISESSEGYEQYF
CDR3 DNA: TGTGCCATCAGTGAGTCGTCTGAGGGCTACGAGCAGTACTTC

J gene: TRBJ1-1
D gene: .
clone size: .
V gene: TRBV7-9
CDR3 protein: CASSPSGGLANTEAFF
CDR3 DNA: TGTGCCAGCAGCCCCTCCGGGGGGCTAGCGAACACTGAAGCTTTCTTT

J gene: TRBJ2-7
D gene: .
clone size: .
V gene: TRBV7-3
CDR3 protein: CASSLKPGPSYEQYF
CDR3 DNA: TGTGCCAGCAGCTTAAAACCAGGTCCCTCCTACGAGCAGTACTTC

J gene: TRBJ2-1
D gene: .
clone size: .
V gene: TRBV9
CDR3 protein: CASSVAATNNEQFF
CDR3 DNA: TGTGCCAGCAGCGTAGCCGCTACGAACAATGAGCAGTTCTTC

J gene: TRBJ2-7
D gene: .
clone size: .
V gene: TRBV4-1
CDR3 protein: CASSQETSRTYEQYF
CDR3 DNA: TGCGCCAGCAGCCAAGAAACGAGCAGGACCTACGAGCAGTACTTC

J gene: TRBJ2-5
D gene: TRBD1
clone size: once
V gene: TRBV6-2/TRBV6-3
CDR3 protein: CASSPLGQGETQYF
CDR3 DNA: TGTGCCAGCAGTCCCTTGGGACAGGGAGAGACCCAGTACTTC

J gene: TRBJ1-1
D gene: TRBD1
clone size: once
V gene: TRBV27
CDR3 protein: CASSLWPGTGGVNTEAFF
CDR3 DNA: TGTGCCAGCAGTTTATGGCCCGGGACAGGGGGAGTGAACACTGAAGCTTTCTTT

J gene: TRBJ2-7
D gene: TRBD1
clone size: .
V gene: TRBV5-1
CDR3 protein: CASSLTPGQGAGEQYF
CDR3 DNA: TGCGCCAGCAGCCTGACGCCGGGACAGGGGGCTGGCGAGCAGTACTTC

J gene: TRBJ2-1
D gene: TRBD1
clone size: .
V gene: TRBV19
CDR3 protein: CASSRLGTGSYNEQFF
CDR3 DNA: TGTGCCAGTAGCCGTCTAGGGACAGGGTCCTACAATGAGCAGTTCTTC

J gene: TRBJ1-1
D gene: .
clone size: .
V gene: TRBV6-5
CDR3 protein: CASSSRGGRGAFF
CDR3 DNA: TGTGCCAGCAGTTCCCGGGGGGGTCGGGGAGCTTTCTTT

J gene: TRBJ2-1
D gene: .
clone size: .
V gene: TRBV28
CDR3 protein: CASSSTQAVSYNEQFF
CDR3 DNA: TGTGCCAGCAGCTCCACCCAAGCGGTATCCTACAATGAGCAGTTCTTC

J gene: TRBJ1-2
D gene: .
clone size: few
V gene: TRBV14
CDR3 protein: CASSRDAGQVYGYTF
CDR3 DNA: TGTGCCAGCAGCCGCGATGCGGGGCAAGTCTATGGCTACACCTTC

J gene: TRBJ2-7
D gene: .
clone size: .
V gene: TRBV11-3
CDR3 protein: CASSLSPGGSEQYF
CDR3 DNA: TGTGCCAGCAGCTTATCTCCCGGGGGATCCGAGCAGTACTTC

J gene: TRBJ1-5
D gene: TRBD1
clone size: .
V gene: TRBV28
CDR3 protein: CASSLITGGIYSNQPQHF
CDR3 DNA: TGTGCCAGCAGTTTAATCACAGGGGGGATTTATAGCAATCAGCCCCAGCATTTT

J gene: TRBJ2-1
D gene: TRBD1
clone size: .
V gene: TRBV10-3
CDR3 protein: CAISADRERGNEQFF
CDR3 DNA: TGTGCCATCAGTGCGGACAGGGAAAGGGGCAATGAGCAGTTCTTC

J gene: TRBJ2-1
D gene: .
clone size: .
V gene: TRBV6-5
CDR3 protein: CASSYGGPSSYNEQFF
CDR3 DNA: TGTGCCAGCAGTTACGGCGGGCCGAGCTCCTACAATGAGCAGTTCTTC

J gene: TRBJ2-5
D gene: .
clone size: .
V gene: TRBV2
CDR3 protein: CASTSGYGETQYF
CDR3 DNA: TGTGCCAGCACGTCAGGGTATGGGGAGACCCAGTACTTC

J gene: TRBJ2-1
D gene: TRBD2
clone size: once
V gene: TRBV15
CDR3 protein: CATRPLGGSYNEQFF
CDR3 DNA: TGTGCCACCAGACCTCTGGGGGGGAGCTACAATGAGCAGTTCTTC

J gene: TRBJ2-2
D gene: TRBD2
clone size: once
V gene: TRBV30
CDR3 protein: CAWGTSGRVVTGELFF
CDR3 DNA: TGTGCCTGGGGGACTAGCGGGAGAGTGGTCACCGGGGAGCTGTTTTTT

J gene: TRBJ2-3
D gene: TRBD2
clone size: once
V gene: TRBV5-1
CDR3 protein: CASGGGRGTDTQYF
CDR3 DNA: TGCGCCAGCGGAGGCGGGAGAGGAACAGATACGCAGTATTTT

J gene: TRBJ2-1
D gene: .
clone size: once
V gene: TRBV5-1
CDR3 protein: CASSPGDVPEQFF
CDR3 DNA: TGCGCCAGCAGCCCGGGGGACGTACCTGAGCAGTTCTTC

J gene: TRBJ2-1
D gene: TRBD2
clone size: once
V gene: TRBV4-2
CDR3 protein: CASSLEAGEQFF
CDR3 DNA: TGTGCCAGCAGCCTTGAAGCGGGAGAGCAGTTCTTC

J gene: TRBJ2-7
D gene: TRBD1
clone size: .
V gene: TRBV4-2
CDR3 protein: CASSQGTGLSYEQYF
CDR3 DNA: TGTGCCAGCAGCCAGGGGACAGGGCTCTCCTACGAGCAGTACTTC

J gene: TRBJ1-2
D gene: TRBD1
clone size: .
V gene: TRBV18
CDR3 protein: CASSPDWTGNYGYTF
CDR3 DNA: TGTGCCAGCTCACCGGATTGGACAGGGAACTATGGCTACACCTTC

J gene: TRBJ2-5
D gene: TRBD1
clone size: .
V gene: TRBV7-3
CDR3 protein: CASSRTGSETQYF
CDR3 DNA: TGTGCCAGCAGCCGGACAGGGTCAGAGACCCAGTACTTC

J gene: TRBJ2-7
D gene: TRBD2
clone size: .
V gene: TRBV28
CDR3 protein: CASRFLAGASYEQYF
CDR3 DNA: TGTGCCAGCAGGTTTCTAGCGGGGGCTTCCTACGAGCAGTACTTC

J gene: TRBJ2-1
D gene: TRBD1
clone size: .
V gene: TRBV7-6
CDR3 protein: CASSLAGQGAGEQFF
CDR3 DNA: TGTGCCAGCAGCTTAGCGGGACAGGGGGCTGGTGAGCAGTTCTTC

J gene: TRBJ1-1
D gene: .
clone size: .
V gene: TRBV25-1
CDR3 protein: CASSRDNLNTEAFF
CDR3 DNA: TGTGCCAGCAGCCGGGACAACTTGAACACTGAAGCTTTCTTT

J gene: TRBJ2-7
D gene: TRBD1
clone size: .
V gene: TRBV10-3
CDR3 protein: CAISEPDRASRSYEQYF
CDR3 DNA: TGTGCCATCAGTGAGCCTGACAGGGCTAGCCGCTCCTACGAGCAGTACTTC

J gene: TRBJ2-7
D gene: .
clone size: .
V gene: TRBV7-8
CDR3 protein: CASSLIQGYEQYF
CDR3 DNA: TGTGCCAGCAGCTTAATCCAGGGCTACGAGCAGTACTTC

J gene: TRBJ2-6
D gene: TRBD1
clone size: .
V gene: TRBV19
CDR3 protein: CASRPTGDSGANVLTF
CDR3 DNA: TGTGCCAGTAGACCCACAGGGGACTCTGGGGCCAACGTCCTGACTTTC

J gene: TRBJ1-1
D gene: TRBD1
clone size: .
V gene: TRBV19
CDR3 protein: CASSMRTGNTEAFF
CDR3 DNA: TGTGCCAGTAGTATGAGGACAGGGAACACTGAAGCTTTCTTT

J gene: TRBJ2-5
D gene: TRBD2
clone size: .
V gene: TRBV6-1
CDR3 protein: CASSEVGREETQYF
CDR3 DNA: TGTGCCAGCAGTGAAGTTGGGAGGGAAGAGACCCAGTACTTC

J gene: TRBJ2-3
D gene: .
clone size: .
V gene: TRBV2
CDR3 protein: CASSEALATGEQYF
CDR3 DNA: TGTGCCAGCAGTGAAGCGCTTGCGACCGGGGAGCAGTATTTT

J gene: TRBJ2-7
D gene: TRBD1
clone size: .
V gene: TRBV9
CDR3 protein: CASSKGTAISYEQYF
CDR3 DNA: TGTGCCAGCAGCAAAGGGACAGCCATTTCCTACGAGCAGTACTTC

J gene: TRBJ2-5
D gene: TRBD1
clone size: .
V gene: TRBV12-5
CDR3 protein: CASGEGGRETQYF
CDR3 DNA: TGTGCTAGTGGCGAAGGGGGCAGGGAGACCCAGTACTTC

J gene: TRBJ2-7
D gene: TRBD2
clone size: .
V gene: TRBV20-1
CDR3 protein: CSAPAGNEQYF
CDR3 DNA: TGCAGTGCCCCAGCGGGAAATGAGCAGTACTTC

J gene: TRBJ1-1
D gene: TRBD1
clone size: .
V gene: TRBV5-1
CDR3 protein: CASSPFDRGNTEAFF
CDR3 DNA: TGCGCCAGCAGCCCCTTCGACAGGGGGAACACTGAAGCTTTCTTT

J gene: TRBJ2-1
D gene: TRBD2
clone size: .
V gene: TRBV7-2
CDR3 protein: CASSLSTSGRVPSYNEQFF
CDR3 DNA: TGTGCCAGCAGCCTGTCGACTAGCGGGAGGGTTCCCTCCTACAATGAGCAGTTCTTC

J gene: TRBJ1-2
D gene: TRBD1
clone size: .
V gene: TRBV10-3
CDR3 protein: CAISEATGGHGYTF
CDR3 DNA: TGTGCCATCAGCGAGGCGACAGGGGGCCATGGCTACACCTTC

J gene: TRBJ2-7
D gene: .
clone size: .
V gene: TRBV7-9
CDR3 protein: CASSLSSYEQYF
CDR3 DNA: TGTGCCAGCAGCTTATCCAGCTACGAGCAGTACTTC

J gene: TRBJ1-1
D gene: .
clone size: .
V gene: TRBV19
CDR3 protein: CASSISMNTEAFF
CDR3 DNA: TGTGCCAGTAGTATCTCTATGAACACTGAAGCTTTCTTT

J gene: TRBJ2-7
D gene: .
clone size: few
V gene: TRBV7-8
CDR3 protein: CASSLVLAGYEQYF
CDR3 DNA: TGTGCCAGCAGCTTAGTCCTAGCAGGTTACGAGCAGTACTTC

J gene: TRBJ2-7
D gene: TRBD1
clone size: .
V gene: TRBV6-5
CDR3 protein: CASSLYRDSSYEQYF
CDR3 DNA: TGTGCCAGCAGTTTGTACCGGGACAGCTCCTACGAGCAGTACTTC

J gene: TRBJ2-7
D gene: TRBD2
clone size: .
V gene: TRBV15
CDR3 protein: CATSPRLAGGYEQYF
CDR3 DNA: TGTGCCACCAGCCCGCGACTAGCGGGAGGCTACGAGCAGTACTTC

J gene: TRBJ1-4
D gene: TRBD1
clone size: .
V gene: TRBV28
CDR3 protein: CASRFSGQFEKLFF
CDR3 DNA: TGTGCCAGCAGGTTCTCGGGACAGTTTGAAAAACTGTTTTTT

J gene: TRBJ2-1
D gene: TRBD2
clone size: .
V gene: TRBV27
CDR3 protein: CASSGQTSRSGNEQFF
CDR3 DNA: TGTGCCAGCAGTGGCCAGACTAGCCGTAGTGGTAATGAGCAGTTCTTC

J gene: TRBJ2-5
D gene: TRBD1
clone size: few
V gene: TRBV13
CDR3 protein: CASSVDRNQETQYF
CDR3 DNA: TGTGCCAGCAGCGTGGACAGGAACCAAGAGACCCAGTACTTC

J gene: TRBJ1-1
D gene: TRBD1
clone size: once
V gene: TRBV29-1
CDR3 protein: CSVVTGGLSNTEAFF
CDR3 DNA: TGCAGCGTAGTAACAGGGGGCCTGTCGAACACTGAAGCTTTCTTT

J gene: TRBJ2-7
D gene: TRBD1
clone size: .
V gene: TRBV11-2
CDR3 protein: CASSVNRGSYEQYF
CDR3 DNA: TGTGCCAGCAGCGTTAACAGGGGTTCCTACGAGCAGTACTTC